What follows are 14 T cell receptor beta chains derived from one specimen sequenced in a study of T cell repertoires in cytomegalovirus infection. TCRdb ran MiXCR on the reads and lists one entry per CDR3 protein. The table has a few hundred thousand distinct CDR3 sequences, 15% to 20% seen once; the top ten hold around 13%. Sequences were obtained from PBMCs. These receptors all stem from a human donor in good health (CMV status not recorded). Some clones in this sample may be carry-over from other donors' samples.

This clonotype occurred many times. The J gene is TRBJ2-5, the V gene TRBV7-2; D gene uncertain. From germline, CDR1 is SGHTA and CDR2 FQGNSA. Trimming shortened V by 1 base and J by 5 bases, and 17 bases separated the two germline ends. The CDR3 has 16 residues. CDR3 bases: TGTGCCAGCAGCTTAGTGGGTGAACACGGCAGGGAGACCCAGTACTTC. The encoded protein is CASSLVGEHGRETQYF.

The CDR3 region has the DNA TGCGCCAGCAGCCAAGCGAGCCCCGGGCGATCACCCCTCCACTTT. Its translation: CASSQASPGRSPLHF. J is TRBJ1-6 and V is TRBV4-1, with D unresolved. Germline CDR1 and CDR2: MGHRA and YSYEKL. Trimming left V 1 base short and J 10 bases short, with 14 bases between. The CDR3 consists of 15 residues.

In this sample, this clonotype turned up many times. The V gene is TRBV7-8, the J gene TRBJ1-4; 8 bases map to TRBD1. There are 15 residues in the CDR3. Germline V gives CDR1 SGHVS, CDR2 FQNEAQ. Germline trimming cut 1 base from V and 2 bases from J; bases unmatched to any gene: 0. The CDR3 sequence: CASSLGTGTNEKLFF. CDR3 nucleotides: TGTGCCAGCAGCTTAGGGACAGGGACTAATGAAAAACTGTTTTTT.

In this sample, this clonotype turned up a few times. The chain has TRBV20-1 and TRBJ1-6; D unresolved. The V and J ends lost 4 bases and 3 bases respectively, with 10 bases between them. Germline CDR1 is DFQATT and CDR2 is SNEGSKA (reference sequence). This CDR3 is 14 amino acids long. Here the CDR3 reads CSATTRGYNSPLHF. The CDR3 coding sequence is TGCAGTGCTACGACTCGAGGCTATAATTCACCCCTCCACTTT.

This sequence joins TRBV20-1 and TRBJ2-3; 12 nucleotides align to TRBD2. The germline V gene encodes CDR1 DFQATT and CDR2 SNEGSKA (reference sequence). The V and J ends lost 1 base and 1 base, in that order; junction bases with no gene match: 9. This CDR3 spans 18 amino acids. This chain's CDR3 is CSARGSGTSGLGTDTQYF. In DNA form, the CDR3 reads TGCAGTGCTAGAGGATCCGGGACTAGCGGGTTGGGCACAGATACGCAGTATTTT.

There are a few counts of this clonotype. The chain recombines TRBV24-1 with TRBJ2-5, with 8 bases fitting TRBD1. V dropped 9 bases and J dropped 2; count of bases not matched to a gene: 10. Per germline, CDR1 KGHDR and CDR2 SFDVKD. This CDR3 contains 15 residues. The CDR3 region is CATGGTGGPQETQYF. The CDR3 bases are TGTGCCACCGGGGGGACAGGCGGGCCACAAGAGACCCAGTACTTC.

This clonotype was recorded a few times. CDR3 DNA: TGTGCCAGCAGCCAAATCGGAACCAACACTGAAGCTTTCTTT. Amino acid sequence: CASSQIGTNTEAFF. J is TRBJ1-1 and V is TRBV4-2, with D hard to call. CDR1 LGHNA and CDR2 YNFKEQ come from the germline V gene. The CDR3 is made up of 14 amino acids. With 2 bases removed from V and 2 bases from J, the gap between germline ends came to 9 bases.

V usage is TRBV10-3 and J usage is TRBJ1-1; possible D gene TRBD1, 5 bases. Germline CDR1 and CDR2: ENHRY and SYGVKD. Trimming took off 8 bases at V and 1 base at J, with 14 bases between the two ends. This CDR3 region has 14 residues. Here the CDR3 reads CAILDGTKNTEAFF. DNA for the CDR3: TGTGCCATCTTGGACGGGACGAAGAACACTGAAGCTTTCTTT.

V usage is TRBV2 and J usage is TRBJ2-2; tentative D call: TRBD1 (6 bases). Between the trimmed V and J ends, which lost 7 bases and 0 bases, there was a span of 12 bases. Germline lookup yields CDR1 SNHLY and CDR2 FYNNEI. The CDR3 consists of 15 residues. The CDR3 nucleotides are TGTGCCAGCATCCAGGGGAGCGCGAACACCGGGGAGCTGTTTTTT. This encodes CASIQGSANTGELFF.

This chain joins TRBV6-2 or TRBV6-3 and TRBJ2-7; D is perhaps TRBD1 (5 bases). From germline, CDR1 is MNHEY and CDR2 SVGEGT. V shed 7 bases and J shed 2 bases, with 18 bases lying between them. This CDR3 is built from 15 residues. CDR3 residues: CASNPWGRAPYEQYF. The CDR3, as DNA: TGTGCCAGCAACCCATGGGGCAGGGCGCCCTACGAGCAGTACTTC.

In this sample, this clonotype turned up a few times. This CDR3 reads CASILGLAGGRETQYF. In DNA, the CDR3 is TGTGCCAGCATCTTAGGACTAGCGGGGGGACGAGAGACCCAGTACTTC. This chain uses TRBV2 with TRBJ2-5; TRBD2 matches 14 bases. Germline assignment: CDR1 SNHLY and CDR2 FYNNEI. This CDR3 has 16 amino acids. Trimming removed 7 bases from V and 4 bases from J; junction bases left unmatched: 8.

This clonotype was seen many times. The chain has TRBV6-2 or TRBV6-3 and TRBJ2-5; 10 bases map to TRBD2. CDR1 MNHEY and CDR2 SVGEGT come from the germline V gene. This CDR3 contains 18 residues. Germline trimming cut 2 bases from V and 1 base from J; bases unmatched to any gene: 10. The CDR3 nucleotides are TGTGCCAGCAGTTACGGTCCGGGACTAGCGATGATCCAAGAGACCCAGTACTTC. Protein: CASSYGPGLAMIQETQYF.

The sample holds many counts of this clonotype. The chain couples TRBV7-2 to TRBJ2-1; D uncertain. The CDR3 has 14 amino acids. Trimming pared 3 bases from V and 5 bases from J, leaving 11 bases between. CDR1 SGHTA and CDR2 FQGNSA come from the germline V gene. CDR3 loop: CASSFGPNDNEQFF. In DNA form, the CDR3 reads TGTGCCAGCAGCTTTGGCCCAAATGACAATGAGCAGTTCTTC.

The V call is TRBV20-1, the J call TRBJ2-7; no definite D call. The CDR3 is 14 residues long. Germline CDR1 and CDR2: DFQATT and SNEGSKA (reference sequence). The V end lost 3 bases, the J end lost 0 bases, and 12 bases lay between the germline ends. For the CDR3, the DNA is TGCAGTGCTAGGGCGGACGGTAACTCCTACGAGCAGTACTTC. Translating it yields CSARADGNSYEQYF.